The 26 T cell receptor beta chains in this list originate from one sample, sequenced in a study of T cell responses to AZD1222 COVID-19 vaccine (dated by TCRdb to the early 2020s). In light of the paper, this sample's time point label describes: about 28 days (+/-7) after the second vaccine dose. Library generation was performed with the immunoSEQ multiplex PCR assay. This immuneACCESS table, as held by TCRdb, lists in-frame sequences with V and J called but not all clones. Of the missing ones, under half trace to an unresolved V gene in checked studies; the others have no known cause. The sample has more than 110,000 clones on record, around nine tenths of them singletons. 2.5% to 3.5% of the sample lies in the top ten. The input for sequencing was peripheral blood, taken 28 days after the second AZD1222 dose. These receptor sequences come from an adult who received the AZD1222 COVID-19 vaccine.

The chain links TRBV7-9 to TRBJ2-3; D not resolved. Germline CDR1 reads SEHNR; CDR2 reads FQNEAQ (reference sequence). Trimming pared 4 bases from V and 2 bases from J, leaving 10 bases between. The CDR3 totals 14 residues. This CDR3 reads CASSSDLPTDTQYF. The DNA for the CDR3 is TGTGCCAGCAGCTCAGACTTACCCACAGATACGCAGTATTTT.

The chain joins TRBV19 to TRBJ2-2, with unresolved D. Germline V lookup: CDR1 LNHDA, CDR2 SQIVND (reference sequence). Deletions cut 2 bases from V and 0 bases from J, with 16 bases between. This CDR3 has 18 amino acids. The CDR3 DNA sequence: TGTGCCAGTAGTATATCAGCCGGGTTGACCGCGAACACCGGGGAGCTGTTTTTT. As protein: CASSISAGLTANTGELFF.

CDR3 region: CASSLIVRTGDPLPYEQYF. CDR3 bases: TGTGCCAGCAGCTTAATTGTCAGGACAGGGGATCCCTTACCCTACGAGCAGTACTTC. The chain recombines TRBV13 with TRBJ2-7; TRBD1 matches 9 bases. J gave up 2 bases and V 2 bases, and 16 bases lay outside the gene matches. The length of the CDR3 is 19 residues. The germline V gene encodes CDR1 PRHDT and CDR2 FYEKMQ (reference sequence).

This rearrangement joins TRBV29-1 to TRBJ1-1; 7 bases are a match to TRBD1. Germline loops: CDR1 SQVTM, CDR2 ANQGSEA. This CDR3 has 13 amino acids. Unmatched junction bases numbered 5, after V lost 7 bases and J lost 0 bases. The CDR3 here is CSGLQGMNTEAFF. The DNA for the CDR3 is TGCAGCGGATTACAGGGGATGAACACTGAAGCTTTCTTT.

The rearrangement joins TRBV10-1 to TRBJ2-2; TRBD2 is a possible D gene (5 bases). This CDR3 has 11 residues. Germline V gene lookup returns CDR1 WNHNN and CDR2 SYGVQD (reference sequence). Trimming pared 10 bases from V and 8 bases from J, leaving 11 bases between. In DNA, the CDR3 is TGCGCCACCCTGTGCGGGGGGGAGCTGTTTTTT. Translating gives CATLCGGELFF.

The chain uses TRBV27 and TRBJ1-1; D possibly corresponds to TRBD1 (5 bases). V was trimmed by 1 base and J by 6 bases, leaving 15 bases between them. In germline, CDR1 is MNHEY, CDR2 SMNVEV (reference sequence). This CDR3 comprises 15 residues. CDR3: CASSLYGGGIAEAFF. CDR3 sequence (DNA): TGTGCCAGCAGTTTATACGGGGGGGGAATCGCTGAAGCTTTCTTT.

The CDR3 loop reads CASSIGQGAGEQYF. CDR3 DNA: TGTGCCAGCAGTATCGGACAGGGGGCGGGAGAGCAGTACTTC. The genes are TRBV28 and TRBJ2-7; 11 positions agree with TRBD1. With 5 bases clipped from V and 7 bases from J, the junction kept 7 bases outside the gene matches. The CDR3 length is 14 residues. The germline CDR1 and CDR2 sequences are MDHEN and SYDVKM.

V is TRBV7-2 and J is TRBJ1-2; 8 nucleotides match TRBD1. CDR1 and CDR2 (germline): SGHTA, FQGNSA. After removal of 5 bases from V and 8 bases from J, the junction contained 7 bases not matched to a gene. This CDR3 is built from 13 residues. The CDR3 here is CASSPTGDDGYTF. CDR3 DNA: TGTGCCAGCAGCCCGACAGGGGATGACGGCTACACCTTC.

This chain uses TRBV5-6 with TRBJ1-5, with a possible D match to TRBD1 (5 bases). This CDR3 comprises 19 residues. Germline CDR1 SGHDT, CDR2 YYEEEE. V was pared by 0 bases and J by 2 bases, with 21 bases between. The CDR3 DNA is TGTGCCAGCAGCTTGGTTGGTTACGTCCAGGGTTTTCGCAATCAGCCCCAGCATTTT. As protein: CASSLVGYVQGFRNQPQHF.

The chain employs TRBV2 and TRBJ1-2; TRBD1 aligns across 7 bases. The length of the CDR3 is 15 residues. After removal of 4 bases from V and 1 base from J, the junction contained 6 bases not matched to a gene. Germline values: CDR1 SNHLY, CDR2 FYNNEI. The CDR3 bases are TGTGCCAGCAGTGGAGGGGGCTTTCTTAACTATGGCTACACCTTC. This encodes CASSGGGFLNYGYTF.

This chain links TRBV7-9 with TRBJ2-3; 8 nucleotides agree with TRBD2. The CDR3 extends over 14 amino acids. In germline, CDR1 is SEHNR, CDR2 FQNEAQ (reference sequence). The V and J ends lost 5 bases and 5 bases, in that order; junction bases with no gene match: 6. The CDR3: CASSPNLAGDTQYF. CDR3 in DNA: TGTGCCAGCAGCCCAAACCTAGCGGGAGATACGCAGTATTTT.

The CDR3 sequence is CASSSLRSVKDTEAFF. Written as DNA, the CDR3 is TGTGCCAGCAGTTCCCTACGCAGTGTCAAGGACACTGAAGCTTTCTTT. The J gene is TRBJ1-1, the V gene TRBV28; no firm D call. This CDR3 contains 16 residues. Germline V lookup: CDR1 MDHEN, CDR2 SYDVKM. Trimming took 4 bases from V and 3 from J, leaving 18 bases between them.

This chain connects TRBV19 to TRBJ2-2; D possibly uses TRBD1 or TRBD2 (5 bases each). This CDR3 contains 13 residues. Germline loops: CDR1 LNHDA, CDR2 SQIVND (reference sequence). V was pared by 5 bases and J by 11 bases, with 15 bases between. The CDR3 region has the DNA TGTGCCAGTAGTGGGGGACCGCCGAGCGAGCTGTTTTTT. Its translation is CASSGGPPSELFF. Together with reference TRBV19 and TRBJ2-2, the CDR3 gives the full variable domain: DGGITQSPKYLFRKEGQNVTLSCEQNLNHDAMYWYRQDPGQGLRLIYYSQIVNDFQKGDIAEGYSVSREKKESFPLTVTSAQKNPTAFYLCASSGGPPSELFFGEGSRLTVL.

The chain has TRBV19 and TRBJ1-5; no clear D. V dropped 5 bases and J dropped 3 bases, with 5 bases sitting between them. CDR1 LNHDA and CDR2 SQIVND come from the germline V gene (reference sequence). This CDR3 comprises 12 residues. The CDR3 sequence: CASSAPNQPQHF. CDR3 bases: TGTGCCAGTAGTGCCCCCAATCAGCCCCAGCATTTT.

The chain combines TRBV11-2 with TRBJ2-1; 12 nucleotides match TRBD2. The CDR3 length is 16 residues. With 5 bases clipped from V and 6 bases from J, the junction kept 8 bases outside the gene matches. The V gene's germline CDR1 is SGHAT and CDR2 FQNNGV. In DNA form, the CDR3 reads TGTGCCAGCAGCCCCCCCGCTAGCGGGGGGGGCAATGAGCAGTTCTTC. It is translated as CASSPPASGGGNEQFF.

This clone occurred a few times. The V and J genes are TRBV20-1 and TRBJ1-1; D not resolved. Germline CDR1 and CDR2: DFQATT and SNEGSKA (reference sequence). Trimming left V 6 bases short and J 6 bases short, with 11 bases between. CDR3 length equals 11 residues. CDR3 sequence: CSAPKDPEAFF. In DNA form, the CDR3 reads TGCAGTGCACCGAAAGACCCTGAAGCTTTCTTT.

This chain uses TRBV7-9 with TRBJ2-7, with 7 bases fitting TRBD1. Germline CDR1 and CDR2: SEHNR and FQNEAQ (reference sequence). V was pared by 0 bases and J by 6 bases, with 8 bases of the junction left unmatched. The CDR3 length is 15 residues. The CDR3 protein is CASSLALQGLAEQYF. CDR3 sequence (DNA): TGTGCCAGCAGCTTAGCTTTACAGGGGTTGGCCGAGCAGTACTTC.

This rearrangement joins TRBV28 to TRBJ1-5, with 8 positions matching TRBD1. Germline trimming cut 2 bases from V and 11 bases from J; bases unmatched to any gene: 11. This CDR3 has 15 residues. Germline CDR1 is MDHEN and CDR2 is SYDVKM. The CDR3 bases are TGTGCCAGCAGTTTACCCGGGACAGGTTTGGGGGCCCAGCATTTT. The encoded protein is CASSLPGTGLGAQHF.

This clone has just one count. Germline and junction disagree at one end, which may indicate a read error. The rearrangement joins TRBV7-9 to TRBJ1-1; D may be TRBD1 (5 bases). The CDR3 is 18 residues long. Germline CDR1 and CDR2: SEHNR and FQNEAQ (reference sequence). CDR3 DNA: TGTGCCAGCAGCTCCCAAGTGGGTATTGGGGCCGGGAACGCTGAAGCTTTCTTT. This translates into CASSSQVGIGAGNAEAFF.

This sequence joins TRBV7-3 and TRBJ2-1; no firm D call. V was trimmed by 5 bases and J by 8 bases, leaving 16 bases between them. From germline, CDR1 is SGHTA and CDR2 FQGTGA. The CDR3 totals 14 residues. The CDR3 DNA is TGTGCCAGCAGCAAAGCCCGGATCCGCGATGAGCAGTTCTTC. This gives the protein CASSKARIRDEQFF. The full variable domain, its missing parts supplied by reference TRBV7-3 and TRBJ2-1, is GAGVSQTPSNKVTEKGKYVELRCDPISGHTALYWYRQSLGQGPEFLIYFQGTGAADDSGLPNDRFFAVRPEGSVSTLKIQRTERGDSAVYLCASSKARIRDEQFFGPGTRLTVL.

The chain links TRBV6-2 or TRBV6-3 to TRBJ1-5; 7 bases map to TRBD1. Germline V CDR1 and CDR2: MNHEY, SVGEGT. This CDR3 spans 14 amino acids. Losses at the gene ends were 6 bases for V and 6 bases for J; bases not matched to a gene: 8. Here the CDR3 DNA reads TGTGCCAGCAGCCCATTACAGGGGACTCAGCCCCAGCATTTT. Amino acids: CASSPLQGTQPQHF.

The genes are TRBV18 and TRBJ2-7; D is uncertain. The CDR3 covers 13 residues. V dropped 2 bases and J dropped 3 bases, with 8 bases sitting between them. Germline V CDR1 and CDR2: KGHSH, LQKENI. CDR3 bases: TGTGCCAGCTCACCATCGACCCTCTACGAGCAGTACTTC. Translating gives CASSPSTLYEQYF.

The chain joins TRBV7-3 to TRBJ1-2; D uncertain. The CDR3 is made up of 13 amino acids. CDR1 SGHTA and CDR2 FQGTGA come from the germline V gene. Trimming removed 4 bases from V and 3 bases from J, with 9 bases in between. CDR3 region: CASSYKSDYGYTF. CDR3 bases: TGTGCCAGCAGCTACAAGAGTGACTATGGCTACACCTTC.

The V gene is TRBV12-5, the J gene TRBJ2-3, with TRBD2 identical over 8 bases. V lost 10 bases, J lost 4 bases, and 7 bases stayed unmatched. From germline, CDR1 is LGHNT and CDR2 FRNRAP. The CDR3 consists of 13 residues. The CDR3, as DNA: TGTGCTACCGGGGGGGGCCGGTCAGATACGCAGTATTTT. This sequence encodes CATGGGRSDTQYF.

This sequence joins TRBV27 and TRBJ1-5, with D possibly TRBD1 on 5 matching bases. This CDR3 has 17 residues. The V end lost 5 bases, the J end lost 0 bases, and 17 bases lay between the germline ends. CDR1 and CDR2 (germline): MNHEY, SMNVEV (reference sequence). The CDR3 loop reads CASSPSGLGYSNQPQHF. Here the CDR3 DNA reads TGTGCCAGCAGTCCCTCAGGGCTCGGTTATAGCAATCAGCCCCAGCATTTT.

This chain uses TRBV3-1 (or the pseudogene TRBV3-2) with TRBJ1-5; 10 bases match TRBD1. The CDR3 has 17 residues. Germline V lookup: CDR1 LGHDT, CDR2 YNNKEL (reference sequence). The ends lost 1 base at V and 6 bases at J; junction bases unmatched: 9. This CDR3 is CASSQGTGGMSAQPQHF. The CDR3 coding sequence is TGTGCCAGCAGCCAAGGGACAGGGGGGATGTCAGCTCAGCCCCAGCATTTT.